The rows below give T cell receptor beta chains drawn from one sample of a study of blood T cell repertoires in COVID-19. The method was immunoSEQ multiplex PCR; TCRdb's version includes in-frame clones alone and lacks a portion of them. Of a few hundred thousand clones in the sample, about nine tenths are singletons; the top ten hold 3%. The specimen sequenced was peripheral blood. The receptor set was obtained from a woman aged 30 to 39 with active or convalescent COVID-19. The conserved cysteine and the conserved F or W are not part of the CDR3 here.

cdr3_length v_call cdr3_aa
12 TRBV10-3 AISVGGEGDTQY
14 TRBV4-3 TSSQQGPGGAYEQY
13 TRBV11-2 ASSLMGASNYGYT
12 TRBV7-8 ARKRTSGGYTQY
16 TRBV30 AWSVRPWLAGGRNEQY
12 TRBV18 ASSPDAQRTEAF
14 TRBV5-4 ASSSRVAVGHNEQF
14 TRBV5-5 ASSHSGTVDTGELF
12 TRBV7-9 ASSSSRDRGETF
13 TRBV18 ASSPEAGIQEKLF
12 TRBV4-1 ASSPRQGTDTQY
13 TRBV7-8 ASSWDRALNQPQH
9 TRBV29-1 SVLSYTEAF
16 TRBV11-3 ASSLGLGLAGNTGELF
17 TRBV7-7 ASSLVRQGKDVETGELF
16 TRBV19 ASSIELDRGLYNQPQH
11 TRBV6-2/TRBV6-3 ASSYPPAYEQY
15 TRBV24-1 ATSDFRQGLNTGELF
11 TRBV30 AWIEGVAGSQF
14 TRBV28 ASTRTGSSYNSPLH
10 TRBV30 AWRQGNQPQH
10 TRBV5-4 ASSYRGETQY
13 TRBV5-1 ASSLAPRGEETQY
12 TRBV3-1/TRBV3-2 ASSEGQSNQPQH
14 TRBV7-2 ASSPRRLAGGNEQF